This is a list of T cell receptor beta chains from one sample in a study of human versus mouse CDR3 diversity and MHC coevolution. The repertoire was sequenced with immunoSEQ multiplex PCR; TCRdb's copy has only in-frame clones and lacks some. This sample has tens of thousands of clones, with roughly 93% found just once. Sequencing was done on a sample of naive CD4+ T cells from blood. Source of these receptors: a person aged 30 to 69 in good health. Each CDR3 is given with its conserved first and last residue. Each record gives: clone size, J gene, CDR3 length, V gene, D gene, CDR3 protein, CDR3 DNA. The D gene is left open where the match is weak. Part of the rows lack a size; the others show once, few, many or a class for expanded clones.

NA	TRBJ2-5	14	TRBV7-2	NA	CASSLGGSQETQYF	TGTGCCAGCAGCTTAGGTGGCAGCCAAGAGACCCAGTACTTC
few	TRBJ2-7	15	TRBV29-1	TRBD2	CSVGGVGLAAYEQYF	TGCAGCGTGGGGGGGGTGGGGCTAGCGGCCTACGAGCAGTACTTC
NA	TRBJ2-2	15	TRBV19	TRBD2	CASSRVAGYTGELFF	TGTGCCAGTAGTAGGGTAGCGGGGTACACCGGGGAGCTGTTTTTT
NA	TRBJ2-7	19	TRBV11-1	TRBD2	CASSLRLGTSGRLGDEQYF	TGTGCCAGCAGCTTACGCTTGGGAACTAGCGGGAGGTTAGGCGACGAGCAGTACTTC
NA	TRBJ2-5	17	TRBV13	TRBD2	CASSLGLSGVIQETQYF	TGTGCCAGCAGCTTAGGGCTTAGCGGGGTGATCCAAGAGACCCAGTACTTC
NA	TRBJ2-3	15	TRBV18	TRBD2	CASSPPGRVPDTQYF	TGTGCCAGCTCACCACCGGGGAGGGTCCCAGATACGCAGTATTTT
NA	TRBJ2-2	16	TRBV7-9	TRBD1	CASSYWGQPNTGELFF	TGTGCCAGCAGCTATTGGGGACAGCCGAACACCGGGGAGCTGTTTTTT
NA	TRBJ1-5	16	TRBV18	TRBD1	CASSPDRQGRNQPQHF	TGTGCCAGCTCACCGGATAGACAGGGGAGGAATCAGCCCCAGCATTTT
once	TRBJ1-4	16	TRBV4-1	NA	CASSHLYGDTNEKLFF	TGCGCCAGCAGCCACCTGTATGGGGACACCAATGAAAAACTGTTTTTT
NA	TRBJ2-1	15	TRBV7-3	TRBD2	CASSSGLVPYNEQFF	TGTGCCAGCAGCTCAGGACTAGTCCCCTACAATGAGCAGTTCTTC
once	TRBJ1-2	14	TRBV27	TRBD1	CASSPLQGVGGYTF	TGTGCCAGCAGTCCGCTACAGGGGGTGGGAGGCTACACCTTC
NA	TRBJ1-2	14	TRBV7-3	TRBD1	CASSRDSTNYGYTF	TGTGCCAGCAGCAGGGACAGTACTAACTATGGCTACACCTTC
NA	TRBJ1-5	15	TRBV7-2	TRBD1	CASSTGGWGNQPQHF	TGTGCCAGCAGCACAGGGGGCTGGGGCAATCAGCCCCAGCATTTT
NA	TRBJ2-5	12	TRBV29-1	NA	CSALTGVETQYF	TGCAGCGCCCTGACGGGGGTGGAGACCCAGTACTTC
NA	TRBJ1-2	13	TRBV7-2	NA	CASSLATRYGYTF	TGTGCCAGCAGCTTAGCGACTAGGTATGGCTACACCTTC
NA	TRBJ1-1	14	TRBV9	NA	CASSVYGGNTEAFF	TGTGCCAGCAGTGTCTACGGCGGGAACACTGAAGCTTTCTTT
NA	TRBJ1-3	15	TRBV6-5	NA	CASSYSWRSGNTIYF	TGTGCCAGCAGTTACTCGTGGCGGTCTGGAAACACCATATATTTT
NA	TRBJ2-7	13	TRBV7-2	NA	CASSLGQFYEQYF	TGTGCCAGCAGCTTAGGACAGTTCTACGAGCAGTACTTC
NA	TRBJ1-4	15	TRBV18	NA	CASSPQEATNEKLFF	TGTGCCAGCTCACCTCAGGAGGCAACTAATGAAAAACTGTTTTTT
NA	TRBJ2-5	15	TRBV10-3	NA	CAIAPRSGSQETQYF	TGTGCCATCGCCCCCCGCTCCGGGAGTCAAGAGACCCAGTACTTC
NA	TRBJ1-2	13	TRBV27	TRBD1	CASRTTGGDGYTF	TGTGCCAGCAGAACAACAGGGGGAGATGGCTACACCTTC
NA	TRBJ2-7	14	TRBV7-2	TRBD1	CASSLGDRGYEQYF	TGTGCCAGCAGCTTAGGGGACAGGGGTTACGAGCAGTACTTC
NA	TRBJ1-2	15	TRBV5-1	TRBD1	CASSLTGEGRYGYTF	TGCGCCAGCAGCTTAACAGGGGAAGGGAGGTATGGCTACACCTTC
NA	TRBJ1-1	15	TRBV14	NA	CASSPFGTENTEAFF	TGTGCCAGCAGCCCTTTTGGGACTGAGAACACTGAAGCTTTCTTT
few	TRBJ2-5	13	TRBV7-2	NA	CASSLAGGETQYF	TGTGCCAGCAGCTTAGCGGGAGGAGAGACCCAGTACTTC
NA	TRBJ1-2	15	TRBV12-5	TRBD1	CASGTGTGLHYGYTF	TGTGCTAGTGGTACCGGGACAGGGCTACACTATGGCTACACCTTC
NA	TRBJ2-1	14	TRBV7-3	TRBD2	CASSPRGLATEQFF	TGTGCCAGCAGCCCACGGGGACTAGCGACTGAGCAGTTCTTC
NA	TRBJ1-4	16	TRBV5-1	NA	CASSLDSRSTNEKLFF	TGCGCCAGCAGCTTGGACAGCCGTTCCACTAATGAAAAACTGTTTTTT
NA	TRBJ1-5	15	TRBV7-7	NA	CASSPLSYSNQPQHF	TGTGCTAGCAGCCCGCTGTCCTATAGCAATCAGCCCCAGCATTTT
NA	TRBJ2-7	15	TRBV28	NA	CASSSGAGGRAEQYF	TGTGCCAGCAGTTCGGGTGCAGGGGGGAGAGCTGAGCAGTACTTC
NA	TRBJ2-7	16	TRBV6-5	TRBD2	CASSCPRGSGDLEQYF	TGTGCCAGCAGTTGCCCCCGGGGTAGCGGGGACCTCGAGCAGTACTTC
NA	TRBJ2-3	15	TRBV28	TRBD1	CASGTHRGLTDTQYF	TGTGCCAGCGGAACGCACAGGGGGCTCACAGATACGCAGTATTTT
NA	TRBJ1-4	14	TRBV7-2	TRBD1	CASSLRQGREKLFF	TGTGCCAGCAGCTTAAGACAGGGGAGAGAAAAACTGTTTTTT
NA	TRBJ1-4	15	TRBV27	TRBD1	CASSPRTGIREKLFF	TGTGCCAGCAGTCCCCGGACAGGAATAAGAGAAAAACTGTTTTTT
NA	TRBJ2-1	13	TRBV14	NA	CASSLGLNNEQFF	TGTGCCAGCAGCCTCGGACTCAACAATGAGCAGTTCTTC
NA	TRBJ1-5	16	TRBV9	NA	CASSQGLPDSNQPQHF	TGTGCCAGCAGCCAGGGGTTACCAGATAGCAATCAGCCCCAGCATTTT
NA	TRBJ1-3	15	TRBV10-3	NA	CASEAGRISGNTIYF	TGTGCCTCAGAGGCGGGACGGATCTCTGGAAACACCATATATTTT
NA	TRBJ2-1	12	TRBV6-5	NA	CASSYSGLRQFF	TGTGCCAGCAGTTACTCCGGACTTAGGCAGTTCTTC
NA	TRBJ2-7	13	TRBV7-6	NA	CASSGGPGYEQYF	TGTGCCAGCAGCGGAGGGCCCGGCTACGAGCAGTACTTC
NA	TRBJ2-7	15	TRBV19	TRBD2	CASSQGLANSYEQYF	TGTGCCAGTAGTCAGGGACTAGCGAACTCCTACGAGCAGTACTTC
NA	TRBJ1-2	14	TRBV9	NA	CASSVGSGNYGYTF	TGTGCCAGCAGCGTAGGATCAGGGAACTATGGCTACACCTTC
NA	TRBJ2-7	18	TRBV11-2	NA	CASSPAPFKRAFSYEQYF	TGTGCCAGCAGTCCTGCCCCTTTCAAGCGGGCCTTCTCCTACGAGCAGTACTTC
NA	TRBJ2-7	14	TRBV7-2	TRBD1	CASSLLGQPYEQYF	TGTGCCAGCAGCTTATTGGGACAGCCCTACGAGCAGTACTTC
few	TRBJ1-3	14	TRBV18	NA	CASSVTRSGNTIYF	TGTGCCAGCTCAGTAACACGCTCTGGAAACACCATATATTTT
once	TRBJ2-7	15	TRBV7-2	NA	CASSLALGRGSEQYF	TGTGCCAGCAGCTTAGCCCTGGGGCGGGGAAGCGAGCAGTACTTC
NA	TRBJ2-7	12	TRBV23-1	NA	CASSPPGAEQYF	TGCGCCAGCAGTCCGCCGGGAGCCGAGCAGTACTTC
NA	TRBJ1-1	13	TRBV18	NA	CASSEHSNTEAFF	TGTGCCAGCTCAGAACATTCGAACACTGAAGCTTTCTTT
NA	TRBJ2-7	14	TRBV4-3	NA	CASSTLVREHEQYF	TGCGCCAGCAGCACCCTCGTCAGGGAACACGAGCAGTACTTC
NA	TRBJ2-1	15	TRBV5-1	TRBD2	CASSPLAGGGNEQFF	TGCGCCAGCAGCCCTCTAGCGGGGGGAGGTAATGAGCAGTTCTTC
once	TRBJ2-2	14	TRBV6-5	NA	CASRRQSRSGELFF	TGTGCCAGCAGAAGACAGAGTAGGTCCGGGGAGCTGTTTTTT
few	TRBJ2-3	15	TRBV5-4	NA	CASANRQILTDTQYF	TGTGCCAGCGCTAACCGACAGATTCTCACAGATACGCAGTATTTT
NA	TRBJ2-3	13	TRBV27	TRBD1	CASRGTARDTQYF	TGTGCCAGCAGAGGGACAGCGAGAGATACGCAGTATTTT
NA	TRBJ1-1	15	TRBV10-3	NA	CAISESKGSGTEAFF	TGTGCCATCAGTGAGTCGAAAGGGAGTGGCACTGAAGCTTTCTTT
NA	TRBJ2-7	13	TRBV6-1	NA	CASSSGQTYEQYF	TGTGCCAGCAGCTCAGGGCAAACCTACGAGCAGTACTTC